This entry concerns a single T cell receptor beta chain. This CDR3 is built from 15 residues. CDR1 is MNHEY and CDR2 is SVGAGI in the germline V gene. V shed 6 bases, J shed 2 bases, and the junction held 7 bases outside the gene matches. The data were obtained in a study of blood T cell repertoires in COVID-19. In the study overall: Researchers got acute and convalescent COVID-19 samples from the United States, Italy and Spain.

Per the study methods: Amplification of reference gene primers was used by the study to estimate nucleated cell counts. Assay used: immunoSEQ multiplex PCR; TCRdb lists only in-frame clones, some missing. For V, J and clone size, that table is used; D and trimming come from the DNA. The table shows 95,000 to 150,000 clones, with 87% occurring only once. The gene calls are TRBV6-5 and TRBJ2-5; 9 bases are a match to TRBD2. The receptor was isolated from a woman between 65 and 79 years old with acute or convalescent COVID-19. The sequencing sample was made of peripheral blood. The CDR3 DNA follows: TGTGCCAGCAGGGGAGCGGGGGGCCTACAAGAGACCCAGTACTTC. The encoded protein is CASRGAGGLQETQYF.